The rows below give T cell receptor beta chains drawn from one sample of a study of low-dose radiotherapy and immunotherapy resistance in tumors. Each CDR3 protein gets one entry after TCRdb re-called the reads with MiXCR. The table lists about 97,000 distinct CDR3 sequences, under 25% of them singletons, with roughly 4.3% in the top ten. Sequencing used PBMCs, obtained after low-dose radiotherapy plus immunotherapy. All receptors derive from a male donor with prostate cancer. Each CDR3 is given with its conserved first and last residue. Fields, in order: D gene, clone size, V gene, J gene, CDR3 DNA, CDR3 protein. A D gene is named only where the DNA matches it firmly. Rows give clone size only sometimes, using once, few, many, or a class for an expanded clone.

d_gene: NA; abundance: many; v_gene: TRBV11-2; j_gene: TRBJ2-3; CDR3nt: TGTGCCAGCAGCTTAGCCCCCGGGAGACTATACTCAAATACGCAGTATTTT; CDR3aa: CASSLAPGRLYSNTQYF
d_gene: NA; abundance: NA; v_gene: TRBV7-6; j_gene: TRBJ2-2; CDR3nt: TGTGCCAGCAGCGATGGACAGAGGAACACCGGGGAGCTGTTTTTT; CDR3aa: CASSDGQRNTGELFF
d_gene: NA; abundance: many; v_gene: TRBV19; j_gene: TRBJ1-5; CDR3nt: TGTGCCAGTAGGACACAGGGAATTGGCAATCAGCCCCAGCATTTT; CDR3aa: CASRTQGIGNQPQHF
d_gene: NA; abundance: NA; v_gene: TRBV4-1; j_gene: TRBJ1-6; CDR3nt: TGCGCCAGCAGCCAACGGCAGGGCGGGAATTCACCCCTCCACTTT; CDR3aa: CASSQRQGGNSPLHF
d_gene: TRBD2; abundance: many; v_gene: TRBV20-1; j_gene: TRBJ2-5; CDR3nt: TGCAGTGCTAGAGGCAGTAGCGGGGGGGCTCAAGAGACCCAGTACTTC; CDR3aa: CSARGSSGGAQETQYF
d_gene: TRBD2; abundance: NA; v_gene: TRBV2; j_gene: TRBJ2-7; CDR3nt: TGTGCCAGCAGTGAAGCGCTTCTCAGCGGGGCTACCTACGAGCAGTACTTC; CDR3aa: CASSEALLSGATYEQYF
d_gene: NA; abundance: many; v_gene: TRBV19; j_gene: TRBJ2-5; CDR3nt: TGTGCCAGTAGTATGAGTGTTCAGGAGACCCAGTACTTC; CDR3aa: CASSMSVQETQYF
d_gene: TRBD1; abundance: few; v_gene: TRBV25-1; j_gene: TRBJ2-7; CDR3nt: TGTGCCAGCAGTGGCGCGGGACAGGTCTACGAGCAGTACTTC; CDR3aa: CASSGAGQVYEQYF
d_gene: TRBD2; abundance: many; v_gene: TRBV12-3/TRBV12-4; j_gene: TRBJ2-3; CDR3nt: TGTGCCAGCAGTTCGACTAGCCGAGATACGCAGTATTTT; CDR3aa: CASSSTSRDTQYF
d_gene: NA; abundance: few; v_gene: TRBV29-1; j_gene: TRBJ2-7; CDR3nt: TGCAGCGTTGAAGAAGGGCAGGGGTGCGAGCAGTACTTC; CDR3aa: CSVEEGQGCEQYF
d_gene: NA; abundance: NA; v_gene: TRBV5-1; j_gene: TRBJ2-1; CDR3nt: TGCGCCAGCATATCGGAGGGGTGGAATGAGCAGTTCTTC; CDR3aa: CASISEGWNEQFF
d_gene: NA; abundance: once; v_gene: TRBV20-1; j_gene: TRBJ2-1; CDR3nt: TGCAGTGCTAGGGGGATGAGCTCCTACAATGAGCAGTTCTTC; CDR3aa: CSARGMSSYNEQFF
d_gene: NA; abundance: many; v_gene: TRBV6-4; j_gene: TRBJ2-2; CDR3nt: TGTGCCAGCAGTGAGGGGGACGGGGCGAACACCGGGGAGCTGTTTTTT; CDR3aa: CASSEGDGANTGELFF
d_gene: TRBD2; abundance: many; v_gene: TRBV3-1; j_gene: TRBJ2-2; CDR3nt: TGTGCCAGCAGCCAGAGACTAGCGGGAGGGGAGCTGTTTTTT; CDR3aa: CASSQRLAGGELFF
d_gene: NA; abundance: NA; v_gene: TRBV19; j_gene: TRBJ2-7; CDR3nt: TGTGCCAGTAGTATTAACCCTCGGGACGAGCAGTACTTC; CDR3aa: CASSINPRDEQYF
d_gene: TRBD1; abundance: many; v_gene: TRBV6-2/TRBV6-3; j_gene: TRBJ1-1; CDR3nt: TGTGCCAGCAGTCCACAGGGGAGTACTGAAGCTTTCTTT; CDR3aa: CASSPQGSTEAFF
d_gene: TRBD1; abundance: few; v_gene: TRBV9; j_gene: TRBJ2-7; CDR3nt: TGTGCCAGCAGCCCGACAGGGGCCTTCTCCTACGAGCAGTACTTC; CDR3aa: CASSPTGAFSYEQYF
d_gene: TRBD2; abundance: NA; v_gene: TRBV27; j_gene: TRBJ2-3; CDR3nt: TGTGCCAGCAGAAAGGGCGGGGGGGTTACAGATACGCAGTATTTT; CDR3aa: CASRKGGGVTDTQYF
d_gene: NA; abundance: many; v_gene: TRBV7-9; j_gene: TRBJ2-5; CDR3nt: TGTGCCAGCAGCTTAAGTGCAGACTCCGGGGAGACCCAGTACTTC; CDR3aa: CASSLSADSGETQYF
d_gene: TRBD2; abundance: many; v_gene: TRBV5-1; j_gene: TRBJ2-1; CDR3nt: TGCGCCAGCAGCTTGGGGGTGGGGGGGAGCGATGAGCAGTTCTTC; CDR3aa: CASSLGVGGSDEQFF
d_gene: NA; abundance: many; v_gene: TRBV30; j_gene: TRBJ2-7; CDR3nt: TGTGCCTGGAGTGTAAAGGGGCCGATCCCTAACTTC; CDR3aa: CAWSVKGPIPNF
d_gene: NA; abundance: many; v_gene: TRBV13; j_gene: TRBJ2-7; CDR3nt: TGTGCCAGCAGCTTCCGGGGGCGGGCCTCCTACGAGCAGTACTTC; CDR3aa: CASSFRGRASYEQYF
d_gene: TRBD2; abundance: NA; v_gene: TRBV9; j_gene: TRBJ2-7; CDR3nt: TGTGCCAGCAGCGTAGCTGGGGGGGGCTCCTACGAGCAGTACTTC; CDR3aa: CASSVAGGGSYEQYF
d_gene: NA; abundance: NA; v_gene: TRBV20-1; j_gene: TRBJ1-5; CDR3nt: TGCAGTGCTACCCCAGATCAGCCCCAGCATTTT; CDR3aa: CSATPDQPQHF
d_gene: TRBD1; abundance: many; v_gene: TRBV5-4; j_gene: TRBJ2-1; CDR3nt: TGTGCCAGCAGCTATAGGACAGGGAGGCACAATGAGCAGTTCTTC; CDR3aa: CASSYRTGRHNEQFF
d_gene: NA; abundance: many; v_gene: TRBV5-1; j_gene: TRBJ2-2; CDR3nt: TGCGCCAGCAGCTTGCGACCCGGGACACAGAACACCGGGGAGCTGTTTTTT; CDR3aa: CASSLRPGTQNTGELFF
d_gene: NA; abundance: many; v_gene: TRBV11-1; j_gene: TRBJ1-2; CDR3nt: TGTGCCAGCAGCTTCCGATCCGGGGGCTACACCTTC; CDR3aa: CASSFRSGGYTF
d_gene: NA; abundance: NA; v_gene: TRBV14; j_gene: TRBJ2-2; CDR3nt: NA; CDR3aa: CASSTNDGGPANTGELFFFF
d_gene: NA; abundance: NA; v_gene: TRBV25-1; j_gene: TRBJ2-7; CDR3nt: TGTGCCAGCAGTGCCTACAGGGTACCCTACGAGCAGTACTTC; CDR3aa: CASSAYRVPYEQYF
d_gene: NA; abundance: few; v_gene: TRBV10-3; j_gene: TRBJ1-1; CDR3nt: TGTGCCATCAGTGAAATTCGGACAAAGAACACTGAAGCTTTCTTT; CDR3aa: CAISEIRTKNTEAFF
d_gene: NA; abundance: many; v_gene: TRBV6-2/TRBV6-3; j_gene: TRBJ2-2; CDR3nt: TGTGCCACACAGACCGTTCCTCAGGGCACCGGGGAGCTGTTTTTT; CDR3aa: CATQTVPQGTGELFF
d_gene: NA; abundance: NA; v_gene: TRBV5-6; j_gene: TRBJ2-6; CDR3nt: TGTGCCAGCAGCTTGGCCCCGTGGGGACCGAGCTCTGGGGCCAACGTCCTGACTTTC; CDR3aa: CASSLAPWGPSSGANVLTF
d_gene: TRBD1; abundance: many; v_gene: TRBV2; j_gene: TRBJ1-3; CDR3nt: TGTGCCAGCAGTGAGGGGACAGGGCTGGGCACCATATATTTT; CDR3aa: CASSEGTGLGTIYF
d_gene: NA; abundance: few; v_gene: TRBV11-2; j_gene: TRBJ2-2; CDR3nt: NA; CDR3aa: CASSVSGGRPGELFFF
d_gene: NA; abundance: many; v_gene: TRBV7-9; j_gene: TRBJ1-6; CDR3nt: TGTGCCAGCAGGTCCCGGGCCGCAAATTCACCCCTCCACTTT; CDR3aa: CASRSRAANSPLHF
d_gene: NA; abundance: NA; v_gene: TRBV28; j_gene: TRBJ2-1; CDR3nt: TGTGCCAGCAGTGAAGGGACGACCCATAATGAGCAGTTCTTC; CDR3aa: CASSEGTTHNEQFF
d_gene: NA; abundance: NA; v_gene: TRBV7-3; j_gene: TRBJ1-4; CDR3nt: TGTGCCAGCAGCCGAGCCCCCAGGGGAGAAGGGGAAAAAATATTTTTT; CDR3aa: CASSRAPRGEGEKIFF
d_gene: NA; abundance: many; v_gene: TRBV29-1; j_gene: TRBJ2-7; CDR3nt: TGCAGCGTAAGGACCCAAAGGGCCTACGAGCAGTACTTC; CDR3aa: CSVRTQRAYEQYF
d_gene: NA; abundance: NA; v_gene: TRBV2; j_gene: TRBJ2-1; CDR3nt: TGTGCCAGCATCTTGGGCAGGGACAACGAGCAGTTCTTC; CDR3aa: CASILGRDNEQFF
d_gene: NA; abundance: many; v_gene: TRBV5-4; j_gene: TRBJ1-1; CDR3nt: TGTGCCAGCAGCGGAAACTCCAGGGGCACTGAAGCTTTCTTT; CDR3aa: CASSGNSRGTEAFF
d_gene: TRBD1; abundance: many; v_gene: TRBV5-3; j_gene: TRBJ2-1; CDR3nt: TGTGCCAGAAGCTCAACAGGGGGTTCGTTCAATGAGCAGTTCTTC; CDR3aa: CARSSTGGSFNEQFF
d_gene: NA; abundance: NA; v_gene: TRBV28; j_gene: TRBJ2-7; CDR3nt: TGTGCCAGCAGTTCCGACTTAGGGGGGAGGGCCGGAGGCGAGCAGTACTTC; CDR3aa: CASSSDLGGRAGGEQYF